This is a list of T cell receptor beta chains from one sample in a study of blood T cells in healthy people across ages. TCRdb reanalysed the 5' RACE reads using MiXCR and keeps one entry per CDR3 protein. The profile shows approximately 790,000 distinct CDR3 sequences, approximately 67% of them singletons. The sample taken for sequencing was blood. The origin of the receptors is a man younger than 40 in good health. The CDR3 runs from the conserved cysteine through the conserved F or W. Fields, in order: clone size, J gene, D gene, V gene, CDR3 protein, CDR3 DNA. A D gene is named only where the DNA matches it firmly. A clone size is listed for some rows: how often the clone was seen (once, few, many), or a class if it is expanded.

abundance: .; j_gene: TRBJ1-2; d_gene: .; v_gene: TRBV15; CDR3aa: CATSRGDYGYTF; CDR3nt: TGTGCCACCAGCAGAGGTGACTATGGCTACACCTTC
abundance: once; j_gene: TRBJ1-2; d_gene: .; v_gene: TRBV30; CDR3aa: CAWRSQGKDYGYTF; CDR3nt: TGTGCCTGGAGGTCCCAAGGGAAGGACTATGGCTACACCTTC
abundance: .; j_gene: TRBJ1-2; d_gene: .; v_gene: TRBV12-3/TRBV12-4; CDR3aa: CASSLRLGRYGYTF; CDR3nt: TGTGCCAGCAGTTTAAGGCTGGGCCGGTATGGCTACACCTTC
abundance: .; j_gene: TRBJ2-5; d_gene: TRBD2; v_gene: TRBV15; CDR3aa: CATSRDSRGTSGEQETQYF; CDR3nt: TGTGCCACCAGCAGAGATTCACGCGGGACTAGCGGGGAGCAAGAGACCCAGTACTTC
abundance: .; j_gene: TRBJ2-6; d_gene: TRBD1; v_gene: TRBV28; CDR3aa: CASSGQTLHGANVLTF; CDR3nt: TGTGCCAGCTCGGGACAGACTCTACATGGGGCCAACGTCCTGACTTTC
abundance: .; j_gene: TRBJ2-7; d_gene: .; v_gene: TRBV6-2/TRBV6-3; CDR3aa: CASSYRGGNPYEQYF; CDR3nt: TGTGCCAGCAGTTACAGGGGAGGCAATCCCTACGAGCAGTACTTC
abundance: .; j_gene: TRBJ2-1; d_gene: .; v_gene: TRBV28; CDR3aa: CASSFQTVDRTEQFF; CDR3nt: TGTGCCAGCAGTTTCCAAACAGTCGACAGGACGGAGCAGTTCTTC
abundance: .; j_gene: TRBJ2-1; d_gene: TRBD2; v_gene: TRBV28; CDR3aa: CASSLTGGPFAREGQFF; CDR3nt: TGTGCCAGCAGTTTAACGGGGGGCCCTTTCGCCCGGGAGGGGCAGTTCTTC
abundance: .; j_gene: TRBJ2-3; d_gene: TRBD2; v_gene: TRBV20-1; CDR3aa: CSASSGGHSTQYF; CDR3nt: TGCAGTGCTTCTAGCGGGGGGCATAGTACGCAGTATTTT
abundance: few; j_gene: TRBJ1-2; d_gene: .; v_gene: TRBV7-6; CDR3aa: CASSLYHQGAYGYTF; CDR3nt: TGTGCCAGCAGCTTATATCATCAGGGAGCCTATGGCTACACCTTC
abundance: .; j_gene: TRBJ1-2; d_gene: TRBD1; v_gene: TRBV5-6; CDR3aa: CASRSTGMDGYTF; CDR3nt: TGTGCCAGCAGGTCGACAGGGATGGATGGCTACACCTTC
abundance: .; j_gene: TRBJ1-6; d_gene: .; v_gene: TRBV12-3/TRBV12-4; CDR3aa: CASKTSSPIDSPLHF; CDR3nt: TGTGCCAGCAAAACCTCCAGCCCTATCGATTCACCCCTCCACTTT
abundance: once; j_gene: TRBJ1-1; d_gene: .; v_gene: TRBV14; CDR3aa: CASSQDVGREAFF; CDR3nt: TGTGCCAGCAGCCAAGATGTTGGAAGGGAAGCTTTCTTT
abundance: .; j_gene: TRBJ2-3; d_gene: .; v_gene: TRBV4-3; CDR3aa: CASSQDSNRGAHPADTQYF; CDR3nt: TGCGCCAGCAGCCAAGATAGTAATCGGGGAGCTCATCCGGCGGATACGCAGTATTTT
abundance: .; j_gene: TRBJ2-1; d_gene: TRBD2; v_gene: TRBV2; CDR3aa: CASKASSGGTYNEQFF; CDR3nt: TGTGCCAGCAAAGCGTCTAGCGGGGGAACCTACAATGAGCAGTTCTTC
abundance: .; j_gene: TRBJ2-7; d_gene: .; v_gene: TRBV29-1; CDR3aa: CSVVADNYEQYF; CDR3nt: TGCAGCGTTGTGGCAGATAACTACGAGCAGTACTTC
abundance: .; j_gene: TRBJ2-5; d_gene: .; v_gene: TRBV12-3/TRBV12-4; CDR3aa: CASSPAGIETQYF; CDR3nt: TGTGCCAGCAGCCCCGCAGGGATAGAGACCCAGTACTTC
abundance: .; j_gene: TRBJ2-1; d_gene: .; v_gene: TRBV6-9; CDR3aa: CASSYPGGTYNEQFF; CDR3nt: TGTGCCAGCAGTTACCCAGGGGGGACCTACAATGAGCAGTTCTTC
abundance: .; j_gene: TRBJ2-5; d_gene: .; v_gene: TRBV7-2; CDR3aa: CASSLGGGHNEQYF; CDR3nt: TGTGCCAGCAGCTTGGGTGGGGGGCACAATGAGCAGTACTTC
abundance: .; j_gene: TRBJ1-5; d_gene: .; v_gene: TRBV9; CDR3aa: CASSVDLGQNQPQHF; CDR3nt: TGTGCCAGCAGCGTAGACCTAGGACAGAATCAGCCCCAGCATTTT
abundance: .; j_gene: TRBJ2-7; d_gene: TRBD2; v_gene: TRBV6-5; CDR3aa: CASSHRGGVGEQYF; CDR3nt: TGTGCCAGCAGCCACCGGGGAGGGGTAGGCGAGCAGTACTTC
abundance: .; j_gene: TRBJ1-6; d_gene: .; v_gene: TRBV3-1; CDR3aa: CASSQDLRTVGSPLHF; CDR3nt: TGTGCCAGCAGCCAAGACTTGCGGACAGTAGGTTCACCCCTCCACTTT
abundance: once; j_gene: TRBJ2-4; d_gene: .; v_gene: TRBV6-5; CDR3aa: CASSYHREVDNEQYF; CDR3nt: TGTGCCAGCAGTTACCACAGGGAAGTCGACAATGAGCAGTACTTC
abundance: .; j_gene: TRBJ2-1; d_gene: .; v_gene: TRBV30; CDR3aa: CAWIPVLNEQFF; CDR3nt: TGTGCCTGGATCCCCGTACTCAATGAGCAGTTCTTC
abundance: .; j_gene: TRBJ2-7; d_gene: .; v_gene: TRBV20-1; CDR3aa: CSARGHGISYEQYF; CDR3nt: TGCAGTGCTAGGGGACATGGGATCTCCTACGAGCAGTACTTC
abundance: .; j_gene: TRBJ1-4; d_gene: .; v_gene: TRBV29-1; CDR3aa: CSVLMGAPGTNEKLFF; CDR3nt: TGCAGCGTTTTGATGGGGGCGCCGGGAACTAATGAAAAACTGTTTTTT
abundance: few; j_gene: TRBJ2-5; d_gene: .; v_gene: TRBV3-1; CDR3aa: CASSQDRGVSGEQYF; CDR3nt: TGTGCCAGCAGCCAAGATAGGGGGGTATCGGGTGAGCAGTACTTC
abundance: few; j_gene: TRBJ2-6; d_gene: .; v_gene: TRBV6-2/TRBV6-3; CDR3aa: CASGAYPISGANVLTF; CDR3nt: TGTGCCAGCGGAGCTTATCCAATCTCTGGGGCCAACGTCCTGACTTTC
abundance: .; j_gene: TRBJ2-1; d_gene: .; v_gene: TRBV5-6; CDR3aa: CASSSRTVEFF; CDR3nt: TGTGCCAGCAGCTCTCGAACCGTCGAGTTCTTC
abundance: .; j_gene: TRBJ2-5; d_gene: .; v_gene: TRBV20-1; CDR3aa: CSGRTLGGPGETQYF; CDR3nt: TGCAGTGGGCGCACTCTCGGCGGTCCCGGGGAGACCCAGTACTTC
abundance: .; j_gene: TRBJ2-7; d_gene: .; v_gene: TRBV9; CDR3aa: CASSPATTSPEYEQYF; CDR3nt: TGTGCCAGCAGCCCAGCGACTACCTCGCCGGAATACGAGCAGTACTTC
abundance: once; j_gene: TRBJ1-2; d_gene: .; v_gene: TRBV20-1; CDR3aa: CSALTDYGYTF; CDR3nt: TGCAGTGCTCTGACCGACTATGGCTACACCTTC
abundance: .; j_gene: TRBJ2-7; d_gene: TRBD2; v_gene: TRBV28; CDR3aa: CASRLPAGASYEQYF; CDR3nt: TGTGCCAGCAGGCTACCAGCGGGGGCTTCCTACGAGCAGTACTTC
abundance: .; j_gene: TRBJ2-7; d_gene: TRBD1; v_gene: TRBV9; CDR3aa: CASSGGDRDHEQYF; CDR3nt: TGTGCCAGCAGCGGGGGGGACAGGGACCACGAGCAGTACTTC
abundance: .; j_gene: TRBJ1-1; d_gene: .; v_gene: TRBV6-2/TRBV6-3; CDR3aa: CASSLGTAAFF; CDR3nt: TGTGCCAGCAGCCTAGGGACGGCGGCTTTCTTT
abundance: many; j_gene: TRBJ2-7; d_gene: TRBD1; v_gene: TRBV18; CDR3aa: CASSPGQGNEQYF; CDR3nt: TGTGCCAGCTCACCCGGACAGGGGAACGAGCAGTACTTC
abundance: .; j_gene: TRBJ1-2; d_gene: TRBD1; v_gene: TRBV7-2; CDR3aa: CASSLRGQGDGYTF; CDR3nt: TGTGCCAGCAGCCTCAGAGGACAGGGAGATGGCTACACCTTC
abundance: .; j_gene: TRBJ2-7; d_gene: .; v_gene: TRBV4-3; CDR3aa: CASSQDPESYEQYF; CDR3nt: TGCGCCAGCAGCCAAGATCCCGAATCCTACGAGCAGTACTTC
abundance: few; j_gene: TRBJ2-1; d_gene: .; v_gene: TRBV10-3; CDR3aa: CAITAGVTSYNEQFF; CDR3nt: TGTGCCATCACGGCAGGGGTAACCTCCTACAATGAGCAGTTCTTC
abundance: few; j_gene: TRBJ2-3; d_gene: .; v_gene: TRBV21-1; CDR3aa: CASARDVQYTDTQYF; CDR3nt: TGTGCCAGCGCCAGGGACGTGCAGTACACAGATACGCAGTATTTT
abundance: .; j_gene: TRBJ2-5; d_gene: TRBD2; v_gene: TRBV20-1; CDR3aa: CSASAGLSVAVTQYF; CDR3nt: TGCAGTGCTAGTGCGGGACTAAGCGTCGCCGTGACCCAGTACTTC
abundance: .; j_gene: TRBJ2-1; d_gene: TRBD2; v_gene: TRBV20-1; CDR3aa: CSAARTSGSNEQFF; CDR3nt: TGCAGTGCCGCCCGGACTAGCGGGAGCAATGAGCAGTTCTTC
abundance: .; j_gene: TRBJ2-7; d_gene: .; v_gene: TRBV6-1; CDR3aa: CASSAKSGAKDEQYF; CDR3nt: TGTGCCAGCAGTGCGAAATCGGGGGCAAAGGATGAGCAGTACTTC
abundance: .; j_gene: TRBJ2-7; d_gene: TRBD1; v_gene: TRBV3-1; CDR3aa: CASSRPGQEPYEQYF; CDR3nt: TGTGCCAGCAGCCGACCGGGACAGGAACCCTACGAGCAGTACTTC